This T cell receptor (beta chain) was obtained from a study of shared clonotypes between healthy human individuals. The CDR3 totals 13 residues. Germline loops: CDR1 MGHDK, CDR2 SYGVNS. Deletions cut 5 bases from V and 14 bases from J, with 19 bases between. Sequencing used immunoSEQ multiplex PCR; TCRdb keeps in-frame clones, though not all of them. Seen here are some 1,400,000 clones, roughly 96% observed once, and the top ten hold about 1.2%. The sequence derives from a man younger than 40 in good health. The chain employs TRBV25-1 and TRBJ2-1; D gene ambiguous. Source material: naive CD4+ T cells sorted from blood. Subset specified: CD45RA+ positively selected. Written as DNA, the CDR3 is TGTGCCAGCAGTCCCATCGGTAGGAGCCCCGAGTTCTTC. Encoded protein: CASSPIGRSPEFF.